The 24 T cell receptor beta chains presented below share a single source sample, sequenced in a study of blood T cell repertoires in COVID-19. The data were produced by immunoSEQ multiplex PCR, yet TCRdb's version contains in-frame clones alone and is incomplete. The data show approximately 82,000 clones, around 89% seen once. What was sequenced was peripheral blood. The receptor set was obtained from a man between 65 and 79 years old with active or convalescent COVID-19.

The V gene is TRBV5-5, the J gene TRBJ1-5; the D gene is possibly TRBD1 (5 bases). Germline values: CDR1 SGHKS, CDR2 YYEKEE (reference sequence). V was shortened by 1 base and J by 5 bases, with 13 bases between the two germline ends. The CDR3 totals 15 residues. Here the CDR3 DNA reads TGTGCCAGCAGCTTGAGACCAGGGCTGGATCAGCCCCAGCATTTT. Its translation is CASSLRPGLDQPQHF.

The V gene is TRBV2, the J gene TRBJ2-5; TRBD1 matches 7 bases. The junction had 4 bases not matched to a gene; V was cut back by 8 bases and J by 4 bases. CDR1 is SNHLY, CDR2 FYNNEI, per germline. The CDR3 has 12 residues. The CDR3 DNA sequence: TGTGCCAGCTCACAGGGGAGAGAGACCCAGTACTTC. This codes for CASSQGRETQYF.

CDR3 DNA: TGTGCCACCAGTGCGGCGGGATCCTCCTACGAGCAGTACTTC. Its protein product is CATSAAGSSYEQYF. This sequence joins TRBV24-1 and TRBJ2-7; D possibly corresponds to TRBD2 (6 bases). V lost 5 bases and J 0 bases, leaving 10 bases between the germline ends. The CDR3 length is 14 residues. Germline V gives CDR1 KGHDR, CDR2 SFDVKD.

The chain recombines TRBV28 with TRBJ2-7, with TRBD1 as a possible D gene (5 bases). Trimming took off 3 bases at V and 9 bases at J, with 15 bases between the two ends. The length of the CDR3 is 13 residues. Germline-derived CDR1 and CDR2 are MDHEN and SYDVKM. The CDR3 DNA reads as TGTGCCAGCAGTTTGGGGCAGGCTACGGGGCAGTACTTC. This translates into CASSLGQATGQYF.

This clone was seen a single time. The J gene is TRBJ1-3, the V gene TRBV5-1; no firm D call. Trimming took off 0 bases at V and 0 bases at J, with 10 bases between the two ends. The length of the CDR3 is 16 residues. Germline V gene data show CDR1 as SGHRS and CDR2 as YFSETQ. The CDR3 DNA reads TGCGCCAGCAGCTTGGCCGGTTTGAGCTCTGGAAACACCATATATTTT. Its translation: CASSLAGLSSGNTIYF.

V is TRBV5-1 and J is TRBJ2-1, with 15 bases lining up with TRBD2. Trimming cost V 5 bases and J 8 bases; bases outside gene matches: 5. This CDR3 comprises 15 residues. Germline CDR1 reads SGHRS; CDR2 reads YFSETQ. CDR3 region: CASRGTSGRIHEQFF. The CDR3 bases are TGCGCCAGCAGGGGGACTAGCGGGAGGATCCATGAGCAGTTCTTC.

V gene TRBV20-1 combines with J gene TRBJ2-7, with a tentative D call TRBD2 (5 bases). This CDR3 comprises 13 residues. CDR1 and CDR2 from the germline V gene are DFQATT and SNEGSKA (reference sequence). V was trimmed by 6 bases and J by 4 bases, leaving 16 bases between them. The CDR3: CSASSGIGYEQYF. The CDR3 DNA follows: TGCAGTGCGAGTTCCGGGATCGGTTACGAGCAGTACTTC.

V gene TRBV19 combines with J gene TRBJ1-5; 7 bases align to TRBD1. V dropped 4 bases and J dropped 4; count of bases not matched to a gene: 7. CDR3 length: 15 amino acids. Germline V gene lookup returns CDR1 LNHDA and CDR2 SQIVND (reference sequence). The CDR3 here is CASSTDRVGNQPQHF. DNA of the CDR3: TGTGCCAGTAGTACTGACAGGGTTGGAAATCAGCCCCAGCATTTT.

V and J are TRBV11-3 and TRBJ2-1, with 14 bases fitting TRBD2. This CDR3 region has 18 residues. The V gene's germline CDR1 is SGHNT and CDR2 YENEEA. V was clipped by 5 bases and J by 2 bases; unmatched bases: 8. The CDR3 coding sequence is TGTGCCAGCAGCCAGGGGACTAGCGGGAGTTGGGCCTACAATGAGCAGTTCTTC. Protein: CASSQGTSGSWAYNEQFF.

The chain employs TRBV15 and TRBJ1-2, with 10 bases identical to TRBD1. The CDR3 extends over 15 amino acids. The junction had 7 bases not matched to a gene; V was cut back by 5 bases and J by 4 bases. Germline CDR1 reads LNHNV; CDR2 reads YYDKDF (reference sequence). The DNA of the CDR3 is TGTGCCACCAGCGAAGCGACAGGGGGCCTCTATGGCTACACCTTC. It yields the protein CATSEATGGLYGYTF.

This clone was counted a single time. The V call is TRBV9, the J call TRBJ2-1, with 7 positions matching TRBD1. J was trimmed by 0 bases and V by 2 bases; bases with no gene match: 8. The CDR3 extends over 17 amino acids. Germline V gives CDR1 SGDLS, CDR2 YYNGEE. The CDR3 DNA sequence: TGTGCCAGCAGCGTTAGGACAGGTCCGAGCTCCTACAATGAGCAGTTCTTC. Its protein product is CASSVRTGPSSYNEQFF. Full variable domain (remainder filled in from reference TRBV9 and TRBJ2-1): DSGVTQTPKHLITATGQRVTLRCSPRSGDLSVYWYQQSLDQGLQFLIQYYNGEERAKGNILERFSAQQFPDLHSELNLSSLELGDSALYFCASSVRTGPSSYNEQFFGPGTRLTVL.

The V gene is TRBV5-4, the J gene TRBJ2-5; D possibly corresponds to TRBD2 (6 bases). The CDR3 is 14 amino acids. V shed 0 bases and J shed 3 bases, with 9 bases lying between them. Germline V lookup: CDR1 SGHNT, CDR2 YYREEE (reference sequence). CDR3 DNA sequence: TGTGCCAGCAGCTTGGTAGGGACTGAAGAGACCCAGTACTTC. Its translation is CASSLVGTEETQYF.

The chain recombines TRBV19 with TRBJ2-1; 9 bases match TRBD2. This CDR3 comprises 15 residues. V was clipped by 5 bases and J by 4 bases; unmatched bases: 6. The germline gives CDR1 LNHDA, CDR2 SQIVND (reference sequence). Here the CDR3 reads CASSPGLAIYNEQFF. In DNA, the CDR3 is TGTGCCAGTAGTCCAGGACTAGCGATTTACAATGAGCAGTTCTTC.

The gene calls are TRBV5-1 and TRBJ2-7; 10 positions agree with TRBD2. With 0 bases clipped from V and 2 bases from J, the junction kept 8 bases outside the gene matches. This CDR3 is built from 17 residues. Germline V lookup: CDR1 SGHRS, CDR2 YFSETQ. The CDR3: CASSLEGPSGSPYEQYF. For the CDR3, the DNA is TGCGCCAGCAGCTTGGAAGGCCCTAGCGGGAGTCCCTACGAGCAGTACTTC.

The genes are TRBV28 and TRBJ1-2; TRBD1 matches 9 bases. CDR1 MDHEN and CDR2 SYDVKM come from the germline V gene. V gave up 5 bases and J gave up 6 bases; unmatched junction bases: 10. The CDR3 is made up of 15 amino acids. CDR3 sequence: CASSPGTGTVNGYTF. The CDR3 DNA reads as TGTGCCAGCAGTCCCGGGACAGGGACGGTGAATGGCTACACCTTC.

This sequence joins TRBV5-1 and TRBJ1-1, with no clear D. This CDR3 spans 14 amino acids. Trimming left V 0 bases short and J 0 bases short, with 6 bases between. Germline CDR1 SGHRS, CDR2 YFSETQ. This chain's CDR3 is CASSLALMNTEAFF. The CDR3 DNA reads TGCGCCAGCAGCTTGGCACTAATGAACACTGAAGCTTTCTTT.

Written as DNA, the CDR3 is TGTGCCAGCAGCCTGACTAGCGCCAACACCGGGGAGCTGTTTTTT. Its translation: CASSLTSANTGELFF. The chain has TRBV3-1 (or the pseudogene TRBV3-2) and TRBJ2-2, with TRBD2 matching 8 bases. CDR1 is LGHDT, CDR2 YNNKEL, per germline (reference sequence). J lost 2 bases, V lost 4 bases, and 3 bases had no gene match. The CDR3 sequence is 15 residues long.

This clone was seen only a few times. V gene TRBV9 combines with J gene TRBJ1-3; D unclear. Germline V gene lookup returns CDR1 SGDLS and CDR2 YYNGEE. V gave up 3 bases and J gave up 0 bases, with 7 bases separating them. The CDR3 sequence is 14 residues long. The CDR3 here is CASSGGISGNTIYF. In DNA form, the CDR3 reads TGTGCCAGCAGCGGCGGGATCTCTGGAAACACCATATATTTT.

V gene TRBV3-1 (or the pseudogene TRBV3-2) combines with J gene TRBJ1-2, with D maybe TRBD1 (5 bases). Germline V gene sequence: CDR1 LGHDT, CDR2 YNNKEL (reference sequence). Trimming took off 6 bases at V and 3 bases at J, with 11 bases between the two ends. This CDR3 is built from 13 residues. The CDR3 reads CASRRQSDYGYTF. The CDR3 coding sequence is TGTGCCAGCAGGCGACAGTCGGACTATGGCTACACCTTC.

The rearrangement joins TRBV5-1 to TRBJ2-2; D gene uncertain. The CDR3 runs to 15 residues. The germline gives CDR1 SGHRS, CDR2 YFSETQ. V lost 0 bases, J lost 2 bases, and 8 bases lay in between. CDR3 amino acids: CASSLAADNTGELFF. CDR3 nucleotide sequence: TGCGCCAGCAGCTTGGCCGCAGATAACACCGGGGAGCTGTTTTTT.

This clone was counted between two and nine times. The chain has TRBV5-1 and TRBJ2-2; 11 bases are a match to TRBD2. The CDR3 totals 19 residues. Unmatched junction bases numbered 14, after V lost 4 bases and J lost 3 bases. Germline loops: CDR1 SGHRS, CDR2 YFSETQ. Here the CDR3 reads CASSRGLASGGMDTGELFF. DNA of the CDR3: TGCGCCAGCAGCAGGGGACTCGCTAGCGGGGGGATGGACACCGGGGAGCTGTTTTTT.

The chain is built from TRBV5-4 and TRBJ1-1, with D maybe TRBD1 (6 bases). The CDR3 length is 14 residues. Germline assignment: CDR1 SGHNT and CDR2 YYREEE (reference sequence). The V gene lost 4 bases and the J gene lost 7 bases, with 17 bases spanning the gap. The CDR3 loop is CASSLYRVLDEAFF. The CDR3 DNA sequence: TGTGCCAGCAGCCTCTACAGGGTCCTGGATGAAGCTTTCTTT.

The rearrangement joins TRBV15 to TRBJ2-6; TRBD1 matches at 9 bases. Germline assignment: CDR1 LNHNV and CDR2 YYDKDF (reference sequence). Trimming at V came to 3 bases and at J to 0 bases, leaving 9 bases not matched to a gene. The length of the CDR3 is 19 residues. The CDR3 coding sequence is TGTGCCACCAGCAGGGGTCGACAGGGGGAATTCTCTGGGGCCAACGTCCTGACTTTC. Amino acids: CATSRGRQGEFSGANVLTF.

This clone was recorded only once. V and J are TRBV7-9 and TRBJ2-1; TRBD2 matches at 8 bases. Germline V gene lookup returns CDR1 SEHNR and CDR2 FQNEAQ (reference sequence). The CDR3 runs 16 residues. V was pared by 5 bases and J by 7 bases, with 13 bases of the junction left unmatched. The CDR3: CASSPVGGGRTNEQFF. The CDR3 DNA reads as TGTGCCAGCAGCCCTGTCGGGGGGGGTCGGACGAATGAGCAGTTCTTC. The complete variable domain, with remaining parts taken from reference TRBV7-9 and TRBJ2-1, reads DTGVSQNPRHKITKRGQNVTFRCDPISEHNRLYWYRQTLGQGPEFLTYFQNEAQLEKSRLLSDRFSAERPKGSFSTLEIQRTEQGDSAMYLCASSPVGGGRTNEQFFGPGTRLTVL.